Presented here are 4 T cell receptor beta chains from one specimen sequenced in a study of molecular identifiers for immune sequencing clone quantification. TCRdb recomputed calls from the PCR reads with MiXCR, one row per CDR3 protein. Among tens of thousands of distinct CDR3 sequences, about 19% were seen once, and the ten largest hold more than 0.95%. Material: naive CD8+ T cells from blood, with Jurkat cell RNA spiked in. Subset reported: FACS-sorted CD8+CD4-CCR7+CD45RA+ naive T cells. The source of these receptors is a human donor in good health. Some libraries in this study had Jurkat cell RNA spiked in.

This clonotype appeared a few times. This sequence may be a read error, since a much larger clone differs from it by one base. The chain carries TRBV6-2 or TRBV6-3 and TRBJ2-2, with D uncertain. In germline, CDR1 is MNHEY, CDR2 SVGEGT. The CDR3 consists of 15 residues. Trimming stripped 4 bases from V and 5 bases from J, with 14 bases between. Written as DNA, the CDR3 is TGTGCCAGCAGTTCCTGGACCGGCGAGACCGGGGAGCTGTTTTTT. Translation gives CASSSWTGETGELFF.

This clonotype was counted ten times or more. The chain's CDR3 is CASSVVSTGGTEAFF. Written as DNA, the CDR3 is TGTGCCAGCAGCGTAGTCTCCACAGGAGGGACTGAAGCTTTCTTT. The chain is built from TRBV9 and TRBJ1-1; D is possibly TRBD1 (5 bases). The CDR3 spans 15 residues. Germline loops: CDR1 SGDLS, CDR2 YYNGEE. Trimming pared 0 bases from V and 5 bases from J, leaving 14 bases between. The complete variable domain, with remaining parts taken from reference TRBV9 and TRBJ1-1, reads DSGVTQTPKHLITATGQRVTLRCSPRSGDLSVYWYQQSLDQGLQFLIQYYNGEERAKGNILERFSAQQFPDLHSELNLSSLELGDSALYFCASSVVSTGGTEAFFGQGTRLTVV.

This clonotype occurred many times. The rearrangement joins TRBV25-1 to TRBJ2-7; TRBD2 matches at 7 bases. J lost 3 bases, V lost 6 bases, and 5 bases had no gene match. This CDR3 is 13 amino acids long. Germline values: CDR1 MGHDK, CDR2 SYGVNS. Here the CDR3 reads CASSWTGGYEQYF. The DNA of the CDR3 is TGTGCCAGCAGCTGGACGGGGGGCTACGAGCAGTACTTC.

There are many counts of this clonotype. This sequence joins TRBV6-2 or TRBV6-3 and TRBJ2-7; TRBD1 aligns across 7 bases. The ends lost 6 bases at V and 1 base at J; junction bases unmatched: 9. CDR1 is MNHEY, CDR2 SVGEGT, per germline. There are 15 residues in the CDR3. The CDR3 sequence is CASRGLDRTSYEQYF. Here the CDR3 DNA reads TGTGCCAGCAGGGGCCTGGACAGGACGTCCTACGAGCAGTACTTC.